One T cell receptor (beta chain) is described in this entry. Its specificity is not known. The data are from a study of graft-versus-host responses after intestinal transplantation. Study in general: Recipients were all induced with anti-thymocyte globulin, then given tacrolimus and steroids for two to three years.

TCRdb keeps only in-frame clones here, not all; method: immunoSEQ multiplex PCR. The sample has approximately 76,000 clones, about 87% seen once. Germline-derived CDR1 and CDR2 are MNHEY and SMNVEV (reference sequence). The CDR3 extends over 15 amino acids. After removal of 4 bases from V and 4 bases from J, the junction contained 2 bases not matched to a gene. Broader study findings: Patients with graft-donor T cell macrochimerism had high graft-versus-host to host-versus-graft clonal ratios in allografts. Recipient marrow harbored GvH clones, some of which surfaced first in ileum or blood.

The V call is TRBV27, the J call TRBJ2-1; 12 nucleotides agree with TRBD2. This TCR was sampled from a human donor who was the organ donor for an intestinal transplant. Here the sequenced sample was unstimulated CD4+ T cells sorted from spleen or lymph node cells, taken before transplant. This CDR3 is CASSSSGGAYNEQFF. The CDR3 nucleotides read TGTGCCAGCAGTTCTAGCGGGGGGGCGTACAATGAGCAGTTCTTC.